The text below deals with one T cell receptor beta chain. The source of the sample is a study of shared clonotypes between healthy human individuals. Study-wide background: Participating donors consisted of a couple of women and a few men aged 18 to 49. CD8 memory received one plate per donor, CD8 naive two, CD4 memory three and CD4 naive three.

It was at deep level that the assay was run. In the original workflow: Filtering differed for immunoSEQ, which gave only junction sequences without quality scores. Measured with immunoSEQ multiplex PCR; TCRdb has only the in-frame clones, and not every one. V and J calls and clone size come straight from that table; D and trimming were deduced from the DNA. This sample has roughly 2.5 million clones, with 85% to 95% found just once. Germline-derived CDR1 and CDR2 are SGHTS and YDEGEE. The CDR3 extends over 13 amino acids. The germline V and J ends were trimmed by 0 bases and 4 bases, with 6 bases remaining between them.

The sequence was obtained from a man aged 18 to 30 in good health. What was sequenced was naive CD4+ T cells sorted from blood. Subset defined: CD45RA+ positively selected. The chain carries TRBV5-8 and TRBJ2-3; unclear D gene. The CDR3 region has the DNA TGTGCCAGCAGCTTGGGAGCGCCAGATACGCAGTATTTT. This gives the protein CASSLGAPDTQYF.